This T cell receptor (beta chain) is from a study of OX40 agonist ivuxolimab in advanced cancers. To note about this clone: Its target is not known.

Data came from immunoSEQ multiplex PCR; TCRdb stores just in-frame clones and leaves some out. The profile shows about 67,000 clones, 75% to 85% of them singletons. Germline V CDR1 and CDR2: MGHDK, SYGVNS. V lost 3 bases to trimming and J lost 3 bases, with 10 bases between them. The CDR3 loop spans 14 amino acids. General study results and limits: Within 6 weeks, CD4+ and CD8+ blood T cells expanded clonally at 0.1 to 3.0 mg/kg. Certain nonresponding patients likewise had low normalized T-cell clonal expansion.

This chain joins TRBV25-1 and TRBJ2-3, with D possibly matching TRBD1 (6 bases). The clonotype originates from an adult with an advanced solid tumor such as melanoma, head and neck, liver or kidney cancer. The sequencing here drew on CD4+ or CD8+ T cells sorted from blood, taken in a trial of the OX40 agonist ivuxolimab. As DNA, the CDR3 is TGTGCCAGCAGTGATACAGGGAGTACAGATACGCAGTATTTT. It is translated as CASSDTGSTDTQYF. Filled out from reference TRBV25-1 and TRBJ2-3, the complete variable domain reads EADIYQTPRYLVIGTGKKITLECSQTMGHDKMYWYQQDPGMELHLIHYSYGVNSTEKGDLSSESTVSRIRTEHFPLTLESARPSHTSQYLCASSDTGSTDTQYFGPGTRLTVL.